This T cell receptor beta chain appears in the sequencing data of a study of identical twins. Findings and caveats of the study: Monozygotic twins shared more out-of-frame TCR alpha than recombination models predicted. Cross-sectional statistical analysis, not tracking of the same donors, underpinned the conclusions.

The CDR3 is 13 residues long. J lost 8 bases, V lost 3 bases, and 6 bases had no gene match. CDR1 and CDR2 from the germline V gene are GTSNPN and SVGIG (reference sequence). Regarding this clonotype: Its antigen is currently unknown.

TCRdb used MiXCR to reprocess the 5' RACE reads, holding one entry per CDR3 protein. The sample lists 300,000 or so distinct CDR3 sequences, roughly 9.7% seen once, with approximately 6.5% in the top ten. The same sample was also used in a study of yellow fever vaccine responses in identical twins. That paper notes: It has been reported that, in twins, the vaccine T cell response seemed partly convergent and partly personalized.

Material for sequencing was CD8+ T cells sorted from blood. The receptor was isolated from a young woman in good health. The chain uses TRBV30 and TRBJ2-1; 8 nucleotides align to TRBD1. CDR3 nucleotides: TGTGCCTGGAGCCAGGACAGGGACTATGAGCAGTTCTTC. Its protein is CAWSQDRDYEQFF.